This T cell receptor (beta chain) originates from a study of breast tumors, draining lymph nodes, adjacent tissues. This clonotype is medium-sized (0.01 to 0.1%) by share. As yet, its antigen is unknown. This CDR3 has 13 residues. V was shortened by 4 bases and J by 2 bases, with 10 bases between the two germline ends. Germline V gives CDR1 SGHKS, CDR2 YYEKEE (reference sequence). TCRdb used MiXCR to reprocess the multiplex PCR reads, holding one entry per CDR3 protein. The data hold approximately 22,000 distinct CDR3 sequences, with approximately 60% observed a single time. Overall study findings and caveats: Tumors had less TCR diversity than lymph nodes, more than nontumor tissue.

The chain has TRBV5-5 and TRBJ2-7; D is ambiguous. The sequenced sample was tumor-adjacent breast tissue. The TCR comes from a female donor with breast cancer. Some clones in this sample may be carry-over from other donors' samples. In DNA, the CDR3 is TGTGCCAGCAGCCCGACACGCACCTACGAGCAGTACTTC. Its protein is CASSPTRTYEQYF.